This passage covers 28 T cell receptor beta chains from one sample sequenced in a study of blood T cell repertoires in COVID-19. Here immunoSEQ multiplex PCR was the method, and the copy in TCRdb shows in-frame clones only, minus some. The data hold 120,000 or so clones, with over 75% observed a single time. Sequenced input: peripheral blood. The receptors were gathered from a man aged 45-60 years with acute or convalescent COVID-19.

This chain uses TRBV19 with TRBJ2-3, with D possibly being TRBD2 (6 bases). V was clipped by 3 bases and J by 10 bases, with 29 bases between them. The CDR3 has 18 amino acids. CDR1 LNHDA and CDR2 SQIVND come from the germline V gene (reference sequence). CDR3 amino acids: CASSMGRGEARRGGAQYF. CDR3 bases: TGTGCCAGTAGTATGGGTCGTGGAGAAGCGAGGAGGGGTGGAGCGCAGTATTTT.

This chain joins TRBV5-1 and TRBJ1-2; a possible D gene is TRBD1 (5 bases). The CDR3 extends over 12 amino acids. From germline, CDR1 is SGHRS and CDR2 YFSETQ. V lost 4 bases and J lost 4, with 8 bases in between. CDR3 protein: CASSVGLYGYTF. DNA of the CDR3: TGCGCCAGCAGCGTGGGACTCTATGGCTACACCTTC.

The J gene is TRBJ2-7, the V gene TRBV6-5, with 7 bases aligning to TRBD2. The CDR3 totals 12 residues. Germline V gene data show CDR1 as MNHEY and CDR2 as SVGAGI. V was pared by 8 bases and J by 4 bases, with 5 bases of the junction left unmatched. The CDR3 coding sequence is TGTGCCAGCGGGAGGGGAATTTACGAGCAGTACTTC. Its translation is CASGRGIYEQYF.

This clone is a singleton in its sample. This sequence joins TRBV6-5 and TRBJ2-7, with TRBD2 matching 10 bases. This CDR3 is 13 amino acids long. Germline CDR1 and CDR2: MNHEY and SVGAGI. The junction had 4 bases not matched to a gene; V was cut back by 7 bases and J by 4 bases. The CDR3 spells CASIPSGRYEQYF. The CDR3 coding sequence is TGTGCCAGCATTCCTAGCGGGAGATACGAGCAGTACTTC.

The chain couples TRBV6-6 to TRBJ2-2; maybe TRBD1 (6 bases). The V gene lost 5 bases and the J gene lost 6 bases, with 25 bases spanning the gap. Germline V gives CDR1 MNHNY, CDR2 SVGAGI (reference sequence). The CDR3 loop spans 18 amino acids. CDR3 in amino acids: CASSRVARQGLFAGELFF. For the CDR3, the DNA is TGTGCCAGCAGTCGCGTCGCCCGGCAGGGGTTATTTGCCGGGGAGCTGTTTTTT.

The J gene is TRBJ2-5, the V gene TRBV6-4, with unresolved D. Trimming left V 6 bases short and J 1 base short, with 18 bases between. The CDR3 consists of 16 residues. Germline V gene data show CDR1 as MRHNA and CDR2 as SNTAGT. For the CDR3, the DNA is TGTGCCAGCAGCGAGGCTCATAGTAGGAGCCAAGAGACCCAGTACTTC. Translated, it gives CASSEAHSRSQETQYF.

This sequence joins TRBV24-1 and TRBJ1-5; D is uncertain. CDR1 KGHDR and CDR2 SFDVKD come from the germline V gene. Trimming took 5 bases from V and 3 from J, leaving 22 bases between them. CDR3 size: 18 residues. In nucleotides, the CDR3 is TGTGCCACCAGTGCAGGAGCGTCCCCGGCGGACTTCAATCAGCCCCAGCATTTT. The encoded protein is CATSAGASPADFNQPQHF.

This chain uses TRBV10-2 with TRBJ1-5; the D gene is possibly TRBD1 (5 bases). Germline V CDR1 and CDR2: WSHSY, SAAADI. This CDR3 is 13 amino acids long. The V end was cut by 3 bases, the J end by 7 bases, with 10 bases between. In DNA, the CDR3 is TGCGCCAGCAGTGACAGGGAGGGGCAGCCCCAGCATTTT. It translates to CASSDREGQPQHF.

The chain links TRBV7-8 to TRBJ2-7, with 12 bases identical to TRBD2. Germline lookup yields CDR1 SGHVS and CDR2 FQNEAQ. V lost 4 bases and J lost 6; bases outside the gene matches: 10. The CDR3 totals 16 residues. The CDR3 sequence: CASSSRLAGVLGEQYF. The DNA of the CDR3 is TGTGCCAGCAGCTCCAGACTAGCGGGAGTACTGGGCGAGCAGTACTTC.

This rearrangement joins TRBV10-3 to TRBJ2-7, with D possibly matching TRBD1 (6 bases). Germline-derived CDR1 and CDR2 are ENHRY and SYGVKD. The CDR3 runs 13 residues. The V end was cut by 6 bases, the J end by 5 bases, with 14 bases between. CDR3 nucleotides: TGTGCCATCAGGGAGAACAGGGCCCACGAGCAGTACTTC. It specifies CAIRENRAHEQYF.

V gene TRBV7-9 combines with J gene TRBJ2-1; 12 positions match TRBD2. Per germline, CDR1 SEHNR and CDR2 FQNEAQ (reference sequence). CDR3 length: 16 amino acids. V lost 0 bases to trimming and J lost 5 bases; unmatched junction nucleotides: 2. The CDR3 nucleotides read TGTGCCAGCAGCTTAGCGGCTAGCGGGAGGGACAATGAGCAGTTCTTC. Translating gives CASSLAASGRDNEQFF.

This clone was counted a single time. The J gene is TRBJ2-6, the V gene TRBV7-9; perhaps TRBD1 as D (6 bases). This CDR3 is 18 amino acids long. CDR1 is SEHNR and CDR2 is FQNEAQ in the germline V gene (reference sequence). The ends were cut back, 5 bases at V and 0 bases at J, with 17 bases in the middle. CDR3: CASSPKGHTSSGANVLTF. CDR3 coding DNA: TGTGCCAGCAGCCCAAAGGGACATACTAGCTCTGGGGCCAACGTCCTGACTTTC.

V is TRBV6-1 and J is TRBJ2-3; 8 bases align to TRBD1. The germline CDR1 and CDR2 sequences are MNHNS and SASEGT. V gave up 3 bases and J gave up 5 bases; unmatched junction bases: 7. This CDR3 contains 15 residues. The DNA of the CDR3 is TGTGCCAGCAGTGACATCCAGGGGGCGTTAGATACGCAGTATTTT. Encoded protein: CASSDIQGALDTQYF.

The chain employs TRBV19 and TRBJ2-7; 7 bases line up with TRBD1. The germline CDR1 and CDR2 sequences are LNHDA and SQIVND (reference sequence). The CDR3 covers 14 residues. The V and J ends lost 5 bases and 2 bases, in that order; junction bases with no gene match: 6. CDR3 sequence reads: CASSPRTGAYEQYF. CDR3 nucleotide sequence: TGTGCCAGTAGTCCGAGGACAGGCGCCTACGAGCAGTACTTC.

The chain is built from TRBV5-1 and TRBJ2-7, with a weak D call TRBD2 (5 bases). CDR3 size: 14 residues. Trimming removed 4 bases from V and 4 bases from J, with 15 bases in between. Germline CDR1 reads SGHRS; CDR2 reads YFSETQ. The CDR3 bases are TGCGCCAGCAGCCTACAAGGCGGCGGGTACGAGCAGTACTTC. The encoded protein is CASSLQGGGYEQYF.

The chain couples TRBV19 to TRBJ1-1; the match to TRBD1 covers 11 bases. V trimming: 9 bases; J trimming: 0 bases; junction bases outside the gene matches: 3. Germline V gene sequence: CDR1 LNHDA, CDR2 SQIVND (reference sequence). The CDR3 is 14 amino acids. CDR3: CASLDRGLNTEAFF. DNA of the CDR3: TGTGCCAGCCTGGACAGGGGGCTGAACACTGAAGCTTTCTTT. The full variable domain, with the rest looked up from reference TRBV19 and TRBJ1-1, is DGGITQSPKYLFRKEGQNVTLSCEQNLNHDAMYWYRQDPGQGLRLIYYSQIVNDFQKGDIAEGYSVSREKKESFPLTVTSAQKNPTAFYLCASLDRGLNTEAFFGQGTRLTVV.

The chain recombines TRBV11-3 with TRBJ2-2; tentatively, D is TRBD1 (5 bases). Germline loops: CDR1 SGHNT, CDR2 YENEEA. The CDR3 is made up of 16 amino acids. With 5 bases removed from V and 0 bases from J, the gap between germline ends came to 13 bases. The CDR3 reads CASSPFDSANTGELFF. CDR3 sequence (DNA): TGTGCCAGCAGCCCGTTTGACAGCGCGAACACCGGGGAGCTGTTTTTT. The complete variable domain, with remaining parts taken from reference TRBV11-3 and TRBJ2-2, reads EAGVVQSPRYKIIEKKQPVAFWCNPISGHNTLYWYLQNLGQGPELLIRYENEEAVDDSQLPKDRFSAERLKGVDSTLKIQPAELGDSAVYLCASSPFDSANTGELFFGEGSRLTVL.

This clone occurred once. This chain joins TRBV5-5 and TRBJ2-5, with 9 bases matching TRBD2. Germline V gene lookup returns CDR1 SGHKS and CDR2 YYEKEE (reference sequence). The CDR3 has 14 residues. The V and J ends lost 4 bases and 2 bases, in that order; junction bases with no gene match: 3. CDR3 nucleotide sequence: TGTGCCAGCAGCAGACTAGCGGTACAAGAGACCCAGTACTTC. This encodes CASSRLAVQETQYF.

This clone was detected only a few times. Here the CDR3 DNA reads TGTGCCTGGAGCCCCGACAGGGGGTCCTACGAGCAGTACTTC. Its protein is CAWSPDRGSYEQYF. This chain uses TRBV30 with TRBJ2-7; 9 nucleotides align to TRBD1. The CDR3 has 14 residues. The germline V gene has CDR1 GTSNPN and CDR2 SVGIG (reference sequence). V was clipped by 3 bases and J by 1 base; unmatched bases: 4.

V usage is TRBV19 and J usage is TRBJ1-3; no definite D call. The germline CDR1 and CDR2 sequences are LNHDA and SQIVND (reference sequence). The CDR3 length is 18 residues. V was clipped by 6 bases and J by 2 bases, with 23 bases between them. The CDR3 DNA reads as TGTGCCAGTAGCCCCAAAGCCGTTCCGGGGAAGGCTGGAAACACCATATATTTT. The encoded protein is CASSPKAVPGKAGNTIYF. The variable domain in full, completed from reference TRBV19 and TRBJ1-3, reads DGGITQSPKYLFRKEGQNVTLSCEQNLNHDAMYWYRQDPGQGLRLIYYSQIVNDFQKGDIAEGYSVSREKKESFPLTVTSAQKNPTAFYLCASSPKAVPGKAGNTIYFGEGSWLTVV.

The V gene is TRBV19, the J gene TRBJ1-5; TRBD1 is a possible D gene (6 bases). The germline CDR1 and CDR2 sequences are LNHDA and SQIVND (reference sequence). There are 15 residues in the CDR3. V was shortened by 5 bases and J by 7 bases, with 18 bases between the two germline ends. The CDR3 sequence is CASSATPGVGQPQHF. The CDR3 DNA reads TGTGCCAGTAGTGCTACCCCAGGGGTAGGCCAGCCCCAGCATTTT.

As to this clone: The sample holds other DNA sequences that translate to the same CDR3. V usage is TRBV18 and J usage is TRBJ2-7; tentative D call: TRBD2 (5 bases). With 3 bases removed from V and 0 bases from J, the gap between germline ends came to 9 bases. This CDR3 is built from 14 residues. Germline values: CDR1 KGHSH, CDR2 LQKENI. DNA of the CDR3: TGTGCCAGCTCACCGTCGGGGAGCTCCTACGAGCAGTACTTC. This codes for CASSPSGSSYEQYF.

The chain joins TRBV7-9 to TRBJ2-3, with D maybe TRBD2 (5 bases). V lost 4 bases, J lost 2 bases, and 10 bases lay in between. Germline V gives CDR1 SEHNR, CDR2 FQNEAQ (reference sequence). This CDR3 has 14 residues. In DNA, the CDR3 is TGTGCCAGCAGCTCCGGACTTACCACAGATACGCAGTATTTT. Translating gives CASSSGLTTDTQYF.

This chain connects TRBV24-1 to TRBJ2-5, with 11 bases aligning to TRBD2. The CDR3 is made up of 18 amino acids. The junction had 9 bases not matched to a gene; V was cut back by 3 bases and J by 1 base. Germline-derived CDR1 and CDR2 are KGHDR and SFDVKD. The DNA for the CDR3 is TGTGCCACCAGTGATCCTTTAAGGACTAGCGGGCTCCAAGAGACCCAGTACTTC. This translates into CATSDPLRTSGLQETQYF.

As concerns this clone: The same CDR3 also results from other DNA sequences found in this sample. The CDR3 sequence is CASSQGDQPQHF. The CDR3 DNA reads as TGTGCCAGCAGCCAGGGAGACCAGCCCCAGCATTTT. The chain links TRBV3-1 (or the pseudogene TRBV3-2) to TRBJ1-5; D remains unclear. The CDR3 extends over 12 amino acids. The germline gives CDR1 LGHDT, CDR2 YNNKEL (reference sequence). Trimming left V 3 bases short and J 7 bases short, with 7 bases between.

The gene calls are TRBV27 and TRBJ1-2, with 11 positions matching TRBD1. The V and J ends lost 3 bases and 8 bases, in that order; junction bases with no gene match: 2. Germline loops: CDR1 MNHEY, CDR2 SMNVEV (reference sequence). This CDR3 region has 13 residues. The CDR3 sequence is CASSLDRGLGYTF. CDR3 sequence (DNA): TGTGCCAGCAGTTTGGACAGGGGGCTGGGCTACACCTTC.

The V call is TRBV27, the J call TRBJ2-1; D is perhaps TRBD2 (6 bases). From germline, CDR1 is MNHEY and CDR2 SMNVEV (reference sequence). V was clipped by 5 bases and J by 2 bases, with 10 bases between them. This CDR3 region has 14 residues. The CDR3 protein is CASSISGPYNEQFF. The CDR3 region has the DNA TGTGCCAGCAGTATTAGCGGACCCTACAATGAGCAGTTCTTC.

In its sample, this clone was seen a few times. The CDR3 region has the DNA TGTGCCAGCAGTGAACGACAGGGTTCCTACGAGCAGTACTTC. Translating gives CASSERQGSYEQYF. J is TRBJ2-7 and V is TRBV6-1, with 7 nucleotides matching TRBD1. There are 14 residues in the CDR3. With 2 bases clipped from V and 1 base from J, the junction kept 2 bases outside the gene matches. The V gene's germline CDR1 is MNHNS and CDR2 SASEGT.